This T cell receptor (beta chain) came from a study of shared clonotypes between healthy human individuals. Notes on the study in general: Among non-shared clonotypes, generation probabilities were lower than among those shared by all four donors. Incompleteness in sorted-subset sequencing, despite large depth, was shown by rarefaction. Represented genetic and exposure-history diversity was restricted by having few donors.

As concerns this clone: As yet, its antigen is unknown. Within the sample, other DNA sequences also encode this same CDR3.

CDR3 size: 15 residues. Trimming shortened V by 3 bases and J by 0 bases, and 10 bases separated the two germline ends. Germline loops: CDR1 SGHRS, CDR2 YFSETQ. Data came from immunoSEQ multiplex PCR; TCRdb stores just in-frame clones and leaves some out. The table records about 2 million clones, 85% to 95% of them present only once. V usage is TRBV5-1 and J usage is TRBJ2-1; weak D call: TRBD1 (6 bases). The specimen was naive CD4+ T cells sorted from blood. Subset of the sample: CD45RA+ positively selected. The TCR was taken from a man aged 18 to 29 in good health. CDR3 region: CASSSSTGSYNEQFF. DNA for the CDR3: TGCGCCAGCAGCTCTTCGACAGGCTCCTACAATGAGCAGTTCTTC.